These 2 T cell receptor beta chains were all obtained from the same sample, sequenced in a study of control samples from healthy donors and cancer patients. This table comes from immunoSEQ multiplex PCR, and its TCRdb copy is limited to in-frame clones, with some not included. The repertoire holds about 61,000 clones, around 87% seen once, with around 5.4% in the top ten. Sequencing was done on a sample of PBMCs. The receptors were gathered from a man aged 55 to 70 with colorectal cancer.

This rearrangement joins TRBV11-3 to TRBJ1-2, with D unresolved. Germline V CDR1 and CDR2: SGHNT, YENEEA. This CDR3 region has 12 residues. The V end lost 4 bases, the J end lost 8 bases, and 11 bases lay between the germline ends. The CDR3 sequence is CASSSVEGGYTF. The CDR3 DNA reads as TGTGCCAGCAGCTCCGTAGAAGGGGGCTACACCTTC.

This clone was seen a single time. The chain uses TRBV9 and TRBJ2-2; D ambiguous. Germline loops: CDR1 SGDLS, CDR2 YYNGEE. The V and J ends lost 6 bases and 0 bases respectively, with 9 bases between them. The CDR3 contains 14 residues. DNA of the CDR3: TGTGCCAGCAATCTGGGGACGAACACCGGGGAGCTGTTTTTT. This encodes CASNLGTNTGELFF.